One sample yielded the 19 T cell receptor beta chains listed below, sequenced in a study of T cells after yellow fever vaccination. TCRdb re-called the 5' RACE reads through MiXCR, storing one row per CDR3 protein. This sample yields fewer than 450,000 distinct CDR3 sequences, of which about 4% are seen a single time; roughly 24% belongs to the top ten. Sample: PBMCs, taken 5 days after the yellow fever booster vaccination. The receptors shown here come from a man aged 18-30 years who received the YFV17D yellow fever vaccine.

This clonotype was recorded at least ten times. V gene TRBV18 combines with J gene TRBJ2-7, with D possibly being TRBD1 or TRBD2 (5 bases each). Trimming cost V 4 bases and J 2 bases, with 12 bases left between them. CDR1 is KGHSH and CDR2 is LQKENI in the germline V gene. This CDR3 comprises 14 residues. The CDR3: CASSRRDGAYEQYF. In DNA form, the CDR3 reads TGTGCCAGCTCACGCCGGGACGGCGCCTACGAGCAGTACTTC.

This clonotype was counted many times. The V gene is TRBV7-8, the J gene TRBJ1-5; D not certain. V lost 5 bases, J lost 6 bases, and 17 bases lay in between. CDR3 length equals 15 residues. Germline values: CDR1 SGHVS, CDR2 FQNEAQ. Here the CDR3 reads CASSRHAGKGQPQHF. The CDR3, as DNA: TGTGCCAGCAGCCGACACGCCGGGAAAGGTCAGCCCCAGCATTTT. Together with reference TRBV7-8 and TRBJ1-5, the CDR3 gives the full variable domain: GAGVSQSPRYKVAKRGQDVALRCDPISGHVSLFWYQQALGQGPEFLTYFQNEAQLDKSGLPSDRFFAERPEGSVSTLKIQRTQQEDSAVYLCASSRHAGKGQPQHFGDGTRLSIL.

There are a few counts of this clonotype. The chain carries TRBV20-1 and TRBJ2-5; no clear D. Germline V gene sequence: CDR1 DFQATT, CDR2 SNEGSKA (reference sequence). CDR3 length equals 14 residues. V was trimmed by 6 bases and J by 0 bases, leaving 14 bases between them. The CDR3 sequence: CSAQKIGNQETQYF. The CDR3 bases are TGCAGTGCCCAAAAAATCGGCAACCAAGAGACCCAGTACTTC.

This clonotype was found a few times. V gene TRBV24-1 combines with J gene TRBJ2-4; TRBD2 matches 16 bases. This CDR3 contains 19 residues. Germline V gene data show CDR1 as KGHDR and CDR2 as SFDVKD. The junction had 11 bases not matched to a gene; V was cut back by 3 bases and J by 7 bases. In DNA, the CDR3 is TGTGCCACCAGTGATACGGGACTAGCGGGGGGGCAGTTGATGAACATTCAGTACTTC. Amino acids: CATSDTGLAGGQLMNIQYF.

This clonotype was observed many times. V is TRBV27 and J is TRBJ2-7; 10 nucleotides match TRBD1. The trim removed 5 bases at V and 5 bases at J, leaving 12 bases unmatched. The CDR3 length is 16 residues. Germline V lookup: CDR1 MNHEY, CDR2 SMNVEV (reference sequence). This CDR3 reads CASSRLAGTGVHEQYF. The CDR3, as DNA: TGTGCCAGCAGTAGATTAGCCGGGACAGGGGTCCACGAGCAGTACTTC.

At least ten counts were recorded for this clonotype. V is TRBV5-1 and J is TRBJ2-1; a possible D gene is TRBD1 (6 bases). V lost 4 bases to trimming and J lost 7 bases, with 15 bases between them. The CDR3 contains 14 residues. The germline gives CDR1 SGHRS, CDR2 YFSETQ. The chain's CDR3 is CASSGGRAVNEQFF. CDR3 nucleotide sequence: TGCGCCAGCAGCGGGGGCAGGGCTGTAAATGAGCAGTTCTTC. The full variable domain, completed using reference TRBV5-1 and TRBJ2-1, is KAGVTQTPRYLIKTRGQQVTLSCSPISGHRSVSWYQQTPGQGLQFLFEYFSETQRNKGNFPGRFSGRQFSNSRSEMNVSTLELGDSALYLCASSGGRAVNEQFFGPGTRLTVL.

This clonotype was observed a handful of times. CDR3 nucleotides: TGTGCCATCAGTGAAGCGGCGGGACAGGGGTCCTATGAGCAGTACGTC. This gives the protein CAISEAAGQGSYEQYV. V gene TRBV10-3 combines with J gene TRBJ2-7, with 10 positions matching TRBD1. This CDR3 spans 16 amino acids. Germline V CDR1 and CDR2: ENHRY, SYGVKD.

CDR3 sequence: CASSTEGLDYEQYV. CDR3 sequence (DNA): TGTGCCAGCAGCACAGAAGGACTAGACTACGAGCAGTACGTC. The chain joins TRBV5-5 to TRBJ2-7, with TRBD2 matching 7 bases. From germline, CDR1 is SGHKS and CDR2 YYEKEE (reference sequence). The CDR3 length is 14 residues. The J segment lost 3 bases and the V segment lost 4 bases, leaving 7 bases of the junction unmatched.

V is TRBV29-1 and J is TRBJ1-6; D perhaps matches TRBD1 (5 bases). This CDR3 contains 13 residues. The V and J ends lost 4 bases and 10 bases respectively, with 14 bases between them. Germline V gene sequence: CDR1 SQVTM, CDR2 ANQGSEA. CDR3 region: CSVGLGPGSPLHF. The DNA of the CDR3 is TGCAGCGTTGGTTTGGGGCCAGGGTCACCCCTCCACTTT.

The chain combines TRBV20-1 with TRBJ2-7; 7 nucleotides match TRBD1. Germline values: CDR1 DFQATT, CDR2 SNEGSKA (reference sequence). The CDR3 runs to 13 residues. J lost 1 base, V lost 4 bases, and 4 bases had no gene match. The CDR3 here is CSATGTDSYEQYF. The DNA for the CDR3 is TGCAGTGCTACCGGGACAGATTCCTACGAGCAGTACTTC.

In this sample, this clonotype turned up many times. This chain connects TRBV7-8 to TRBJ2-7, with D tentatively TRBD1 or TRBD2 (5 bases each). Germline V gene lookup returns CDR1 SGHVS and CDR2 FQNEAQ. The CDR3 covers 13 residues. V was clipped by 5 bases and J by 0 bases, with 8 bases between them. CDR3 bases: TGTGCCAGCAGCGGGGGTAGCTCCTACGAGCAGTACGTC. It specifies CASSGGSSYEQYV.

In its sample, this clonotype was seen many times. The chain links TRBV7-2 to TRBJ1-2; D is unresolved. Trimming cost V 6 bases and J 7 bases, with 15 bases left between them. The germline gives CDR1 SGHTA, CDR2 FQGNSA. This CDR3 comprises 13 residues. Here the CDR3 reads CASRKPTPSGYTF. CDR3 DNA sequence: TGTGCCAGCAGGAAACCGACACCCAGTGGCTACACCTTC.

The table lists this clonotype with a few counts. The chain employs TRBV30 and TRBJ2-2; 9 nucleotides line up with TRBD1. This CDR3 is built from 14 residues. Trimming at V came to 1 base and at J to 6 bases, leaving 3 bases not matched to a gene. Germline V gene lookup returns CDR1 GTSNPN and CDR2 SVGIG (reference sequence). The DNA of the CDR3 is TGTGCCTGGAGTGGGACAGGGGAGTCCGGGGAGCTGTTTTTT. Its translation: CAWSGTGESGELFF.

This chain connects TRBV28 to TRBJ1-2; D is possibly TRBD1 (5 bases). Germline V lookup: CDR1 MDHEN, CDR2 SYDVKM. The CDR3 is 14 residues long. V dropped 5 bases and J dropped 1 base, with 11 bases sitting between them. The CDR3 region is CASSVGQFNYGYTF. CDR3 sequence (DNA): TGTGCCAGCAGTGTGGGGCAGTTTAACTATGGCTACACCTTC.

Only a few counts were recorded for this clonotype. The chain combines TRBV19 with TRBJ2-4; tentative D call: TRBD2 (6 bases). Germline values: CDR1 LNHDA, CDR2 SQIVND (reference sequence). The CDR3 consists of 14 residues. Trimming removed 3 bases at V and 8 bases at J, with 14 bases between. The CDR3 DNA is TGTGCCAGTAGTATGGAGGGGCTGGTGGACATTCAGTACTTC. Amino acid sequence: CASSMEGLVDIQYF.

The DNA of the CDR3 is TGTGCCAGCAGTGCGGGCCGCGCTAGCTACACCTTC. Translating it yields CASSAGRASYTF. The J gene is TRBJ1-2, the V gene TRBV25-1; D unclear. The germline V and J ends were trimmed by 4 bases and 9 bases, with 12 bases remaining between them. CDR3 length: 12 amino acids. Germline values: CDR1 MGHDK, CDR2 SYGVNS.

This clonotype was counted at least ten times. The chain combines TRBV5-1 with TRBJ1-1; TRBD1 matches at 7 bases. Trimming cost V 4 bases and J 4 bases; bases outside gene matches: 7. The CDR3 length is 14 residues. Germline V CDR1 and CDR2: SGHRS, YFSETQ. CDR3 sequence (DNA): TGCGCCAGCAGCAGACAGGGTGGAGGCACTGAAGCTTTCTTT. It translates to CASSRQGGGTEAFF.

This clonotype was recorded many times. V usage is TRBV28 and J usage is TRBJ1-1; TRBD1 might be the D (6 bases). CDR3 length: 14 residues. The V end was cut by 3 bases, the J end by 8 bases, with 16 bases between. Per the germline V gene, CDR1 is MDHEN and CDR2 is SYDVKM. The CDR3 loop reads CASSFFPTGGEAFF. CDR3 DNA sequence: TGTGCCAGCAGTTTTTTCCCGACAGGCGGAGAAGCTTTCTTT.

The table lists this clonotype with a few counts. V gene TRBV5-4 combines with J gene TRBJ2-7, with 10 bases matching TRBD1. Germline assignment: CDR1 SGHNT and CDR2 YYREEE (reference sequence). Trimming at V came to 0 bases and at J to 6 bases, leaving 6 bases not matched to a gene. This CDR3 comprises 15 residues. The DNA for the CDR3 is TGTGCCAGCAGCTTGGCTAGGACAGGGGGTGTCGAGCAGTACTTC. Its protein product is CASSLARTGGVEQYF. Full variable domain (remainder filled in from reference TRBV5-4 and TRBJ2-7): ETGVTQSPTHLIKTRGQQVTLRCSSQSGHNTVSWYQQALGQGPQFIFQYYREEENGRGNFPPRFSGLQFPNYSSELNVNALELDDSALYLCASSLARTGGVEQYFGPGTRLTVT.